Each of the 9 T cell receptor beta chains below was sequenced from the same sample in a study of vaccination and CD4 T cells after COVID-19. Treatment: approximately 11-day PBMC culture with coronavirus spike peptide pools or control peptides (ViraFEST assay). Once obtained from cultured CD4+ T cells, the DNA was sequenced using the Oncomine TCR Beta short-read assay. TCRdb reprocessed the PCR reads via MiXCR and lists one record per CDR3 protein. This sample has around 14,000 distinct CDR3 sequences, with under 70% found just once. No antigen is known for these receptors. The sample taken for sequencing was CD4+ T cells from blood, cultured in vitro. Source of these receptors: a human donor who had recovered from COVID-19.

V usage is TRBV5-1 and J usage is TRBJ1-2; D not certain. Germline CDR1 and CDR2: SGHRS and YFSETQ. V lost 0 bases to trimming and J lost 4 bases, with 13 bases between them. The CDR3 spans 15 residues. This CDR3 is CASSLATDWSYGYTF. In nucleotides, the CDR3 is TGCGCCAGCAGCTTGGCCACGGATTGGAGCTATGGCTACACCTTC.

The rearrangement joins TRBV6-1 to TRBJ2-7; the D gene could be TRBD1 or TRBD2 (5 bases each). CDR3 size: 14 residues. Germline assignment: CDR1 MNHNS and CDR2 SASEGT. Trimming removed 6 bases from V and 0 bases from J, with 12 bases in between. In nucleotides, the CDR3 is TGTGCCAGCAGACAGTCAGGGAGCTCCTACGAGCAGTACTTC. Its translation is CASRQSGSSYEQYF.

The chain has TRBV3-1 and TRBJ2-1, with TRBD2 matching over 9 bases. With V trimmed by 6 bases and J by 1 base, 4 bases remained unmatched. Looked up from germline, CDR1 is LGHDT and CDR2 is YNNKEL (reference sequence). The CDR3 covers 15 residues. In DNA form, the CDR3 reads TGTGCCAGCAGTCGGACTAGCGAATCCTACAATGAGCAGTTCTTC. Its protein is CASSRTSESYNEQFF.

This sequence joins TRBV6-1 and TRBJ1-5; TRBD1 might be the D (6 bases). V gave up 6 bases and J gave up 3 bases, with 15 bases separating them. The CDR3 covers 15 residues. The germline CDR1 and CDR2 sequences are MNHNS and SASEGT. The CDR3 loop is CASSPDRPLNQPQHF. The CDR3 DNA is TGTGCCAGCAGCCCAGACAGGCCCCTCAATCAGCCCCAGCATTTT.

The chain is built from TRBV5-4 and TRBJ2-1, with 9 nucleotides matching TRBD1. Trimming took 5 bases from V and 6 from J; bases not matched to a gene: 9. Germline lookup yields CDR1 SGHNT and CDR2 YYREEE (reference sequence). This CDR3 region has 15 residues. Here the CDR3 reads CASRETGTGTNEQFF. In nucleotides, the CDR3 is TGTGCCAGCAGGGAAACGGGGACAGGGACCAATGAGCAGTTCTTC. The full variable domain, with the rest looked up from reference TRBV5-4 and TRBJ2-1, is ETGVTQSPTHLIKTRGQQVTLRCSSQSGHNTVSWYQQALGQGPQFIFQYYREEENGRGNFPPRFSGLQFPNYSSELNVNALELDDSALYLCASRETGTGTNEQFFGPGTRLTVL.

This rearrangement joins TRBV9 to TRBJ2-2; D unresolved. V dropped 4 bases and J dropped 0 bases, with 13 bases sitting between them. From germline, CDR1 is SGDLS and CDR2 YYNGEE. The CDR3 is 16 amino acids. CDR3 protein: CASSPKKIANTGELFF. The CDR3 DNA is TGTGCCAGCAGCCCGAAGAAAATCGCGAACACCGGGGAGCTGTTTTTT.

This clonotype occurred a few times. The J gene is TRBJ2-1, the V gene TRBV20-1; possibly TRBD2 for D (6 bases). V was cut by 6 bases and J by 6 bases, with 12 bases left in between. CDR3 length equals 12 residues. Germline values: CDR1 DFQATT, CDR2 SNEGSKA (reference sequence). The CDR3 here is CSALSSANEQFF. As DNA, the CDR3 is TGCAGTGCCCTATCTAGCGCCAATGAGCAGTTCTTC.

The table lists this clonotype with a few counts. The rearrangement uses TRBV25-1 and TRBJ2-1; TRBD2 matches at 9 bases. The length of the CDR3 is 18 residues. Germline V lookup: CDR1 MGHDK, CDR2 SYGVNS. Trimming took 4 bases from V and 7 from J; bases not matched to a gene: 17. The CDR3 DNA reads TGTGCCAGCAGTGTATCCTCCTCCGGGACTAGCAATGGGAATGAGCAGTTCTTC. This sequence encodes CASSVSSSGTSNGNEQFF.

The CDR3 bases are TGCGCCAGCAGCCAAGTAAGGCTAGCGGGGAGCCAGTACTTC. Translation gives CASSQVRLAGSQYF. The rearrangement uses TRBV4-1 and TRBJ2-7, with 9 bases that match TRBD2. The CDR3 has 14 residues. V was clipped by 1 base and J by 10 bases; unmatched bases: 8. Per the germline V gene, CDR1 is MGHRA and CDR2 is YSYEKL.